A selection of T cell receptor beta chains follows, all from one sample in a study of OX40 agonist ivuxolimab in advanced cancers. Generated by immunoSEQ multiplex PCR, the TCRdb table keeps only in-frame clones and is missing some. This table holds some 95,000 clones, about 91% found once. The sample in question was CD4+ or CD8+ T cells sorted from blood, obtained in a trial of the OX40 agonist ivuxolimab. Every receptor here comes from an adult with an advanced solid tumor such as melanoma, head and neck, liver or kidney cancer. Both conserved end residues are part of each CDR3. A D gene is named only where the DNA matches it firmly.

V: TRBV9; D: NA; J: TRBJ2-5; CDR3: CASSAHSGGESETQYF
V: TRBV6-5; D: NA; J: TRBJ1-5; CDR3: CASSYGGEGQPQHF
V: TRBV6-1; D: NA; J: TRBJ1-2; CDR3: CASRDGQTYGYTF
V: TRBV19; D: NA; J: TRBJ1-4; CDR3: CASSRLTAADEKLFF
V: TRBV7-2; D: TRBD2; J: TRBJ2-7; CDR3: CASSLSGGLAYEQYF
V: TRBV5-6; D: NA; J: TRBJ2-1; CDR3: CASSYGTPFNEQFF
V: TRBV19; D: NA; J: TRBJ1-2; CDR3: CASSIGTENYGYTF
V: TRBV7-3; D: TRBD2; J: TRBJ2-5; CDR3: CASSASGAQETQYF
V: TRBV12-5; D: TRBD2; J: TRBJ2-7; CDR3: CASGPGLAGGEQYF
V: TRBV5-4; D: NA; J: TRBJ1-6; CDR3: CASSPGGGINSPLHF
V: TRBV27; D: TRBD2; J: TRBJ2-1; CDR3: CASSLVFGTSRFF
V: TRBV11-1; D: NA; J: TRBJ2-7; CDR3: CASRRRSYEQYF
V: TRBV10-3; D: NA; J: TRBJ1-2; CDR3: CAISLTGPIPYGYTF
V: TRBV30; D: NA; J: TRBJ1-2; CDR3: CAWSVLYRVAGYTF
V: TRBV12-5; D: NA; J: TRBJ2-5; CDR3: CASGLNSGRETQYF